The T cell receptor beta chain under discussion was sequenced for a study of shared clonotypes between healthy human individuals. The authors loaded 150 to 250 ng DNA, roughly 27,000 T cell genomes, into sorted-subset replicate PCRs. Data came from immunoSEQ multiplex PCR; TCRdb stores just in-frame clones and leaves some out. The table has roughly 2.1 million clones, approximately 94% seen once; the top ten hold roughly 1.7%. CDR3 length: 15 residues. Per the germline V gene, CDR1 is GTSNPN and CDR2 is SVGIG (reference sequence). V was pared by 3 bases and J by 4 bases, with 10 bases of the junction left unmatched. Naive CD8 cells were CD45RO-negative, positively selected for CCR7, excluding terminally differentiated effector memory CD45RA+ cells.

This chain joins TRBV30 and TRBJ2-7; 9 bases agree with TRBD2. The material sequenced was naive CD8+ T cells from PBMCs. This clonotype was obtained from a man aged 18 to 29 in good health. Some clones in this sample may be carry-over from other donors' samples. CDR3 in amino acids: CAWRDFEGLAYEQYF. Written as DNA, the CDR3 is TGTGCCTGGAGGGACTTTGAGGGACTAGCTTACGAGCAGTACTTC. Supplemented by reference TRBV30 and TRBJ2-7, the full variable domain reads SQTIHQWPATLVQPVGSPLSLECTVEGTSNPNLYWYRQAAGRGLQLLFYSVGIGQISSEVPQNLSASRPQDRQFILSSKKLLLSDSGFYLCAWRDFEGLAYEQYFGPGTRLTVT.